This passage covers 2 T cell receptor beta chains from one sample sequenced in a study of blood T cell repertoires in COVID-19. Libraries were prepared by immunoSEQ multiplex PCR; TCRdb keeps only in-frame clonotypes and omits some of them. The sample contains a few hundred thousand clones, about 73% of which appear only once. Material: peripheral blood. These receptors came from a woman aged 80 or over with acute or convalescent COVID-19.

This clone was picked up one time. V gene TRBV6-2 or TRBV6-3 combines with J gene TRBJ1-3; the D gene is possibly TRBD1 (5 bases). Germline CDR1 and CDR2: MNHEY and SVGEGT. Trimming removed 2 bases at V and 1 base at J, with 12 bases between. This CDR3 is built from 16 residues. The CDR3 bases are TGTGCCAGCAGTTACCCACAGGAGAGGTCTGGAAACACCATATATTTT. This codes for CASSYPQERSGNTIYF.

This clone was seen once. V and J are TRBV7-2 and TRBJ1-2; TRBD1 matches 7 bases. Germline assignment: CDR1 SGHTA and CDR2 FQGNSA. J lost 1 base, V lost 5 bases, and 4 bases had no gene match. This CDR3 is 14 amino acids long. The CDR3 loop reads CASSTRQGNYGYTF. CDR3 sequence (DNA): TGTGCCAGCAGCACAAGACAGGGTAACTATGGCTACACCTTC. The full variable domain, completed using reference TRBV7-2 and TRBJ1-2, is GAGVSQSPSNKVTEKGKDVELRCDPISGHTALYWYRQSLGQGLEFLIYFQGNSAPDKSGLPSDRFSAERTGGSVSTLTIQRTQQEDSAVYLCASSTRQGNYGYTFGSGTRLTVV.